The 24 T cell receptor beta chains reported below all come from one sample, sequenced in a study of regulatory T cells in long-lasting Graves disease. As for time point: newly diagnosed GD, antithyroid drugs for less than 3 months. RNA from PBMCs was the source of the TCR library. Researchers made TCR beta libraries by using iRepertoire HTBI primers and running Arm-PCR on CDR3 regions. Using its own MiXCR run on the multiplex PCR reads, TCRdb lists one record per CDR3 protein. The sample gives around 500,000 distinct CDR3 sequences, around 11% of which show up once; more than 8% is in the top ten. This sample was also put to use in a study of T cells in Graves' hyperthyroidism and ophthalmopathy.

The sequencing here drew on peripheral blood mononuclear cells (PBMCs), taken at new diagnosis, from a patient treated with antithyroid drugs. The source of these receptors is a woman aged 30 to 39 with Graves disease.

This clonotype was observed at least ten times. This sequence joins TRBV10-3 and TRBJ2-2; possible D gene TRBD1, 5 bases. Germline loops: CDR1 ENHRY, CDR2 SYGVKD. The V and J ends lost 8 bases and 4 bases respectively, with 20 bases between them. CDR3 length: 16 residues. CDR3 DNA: TGTGCCATCGGGGCTAAGGGGCTGTCGAGCACCGGGGAGCTGTTTTTT. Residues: CAIGAKGLSSTGELFF.

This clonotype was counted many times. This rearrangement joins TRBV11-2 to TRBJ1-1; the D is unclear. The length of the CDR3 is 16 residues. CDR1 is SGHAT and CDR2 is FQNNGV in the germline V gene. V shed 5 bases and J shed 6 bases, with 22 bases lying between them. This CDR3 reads CASSPTAFQASAEAFF. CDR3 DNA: TGTGCCAGCAGCCCTACGGCATTTCAAGCCAGCGCTGAAGCTTTCTTT.

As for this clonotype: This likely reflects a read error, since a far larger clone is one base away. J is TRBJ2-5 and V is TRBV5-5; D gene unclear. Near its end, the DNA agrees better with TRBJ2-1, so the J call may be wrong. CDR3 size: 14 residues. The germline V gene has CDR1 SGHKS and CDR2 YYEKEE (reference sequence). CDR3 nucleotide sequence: TGTGTCAGCAGCTTGCGCCCTGACAACAATGAGCAGTTCTTC. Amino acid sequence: CVSSLRPDNNEQFF.

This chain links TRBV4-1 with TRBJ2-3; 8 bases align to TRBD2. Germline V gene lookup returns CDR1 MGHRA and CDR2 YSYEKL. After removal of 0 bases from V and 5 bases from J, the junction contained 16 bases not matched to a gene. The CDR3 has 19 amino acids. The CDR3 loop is CASSQDPGESSGNQDTQYF. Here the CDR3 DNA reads TGCGCCAGCAGCCAAGACCCCGGGGAGAGTAGCGGGAATCAAGATACGCAGTATTTT.

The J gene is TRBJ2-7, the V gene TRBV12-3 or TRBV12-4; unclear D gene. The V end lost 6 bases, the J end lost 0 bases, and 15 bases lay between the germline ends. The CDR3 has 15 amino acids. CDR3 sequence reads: CASSLRLSSSYEQYF. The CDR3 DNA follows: TGTGCCAGCAGCCTGAGGTTATCAAGCTCCTACGAGCAGTACTTC.

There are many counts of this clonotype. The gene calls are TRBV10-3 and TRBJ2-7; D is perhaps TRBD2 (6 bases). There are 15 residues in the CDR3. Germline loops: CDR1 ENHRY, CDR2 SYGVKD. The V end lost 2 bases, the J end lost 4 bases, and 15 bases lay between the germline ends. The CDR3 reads CAISETEGGRYEQYF. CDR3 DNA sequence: TGTGCCATCAGTGAGACAGAGGGAGGCCGGTACGAGCAGTACTTC.

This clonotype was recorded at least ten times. The CDR3 here is CASSTWGGSNQPQHF. For the CDR3, the DNA is TGTGCCAGCAGTACCTGGGGCGGGAGCAATCAGCCCCAGCATTTT. This sequence joins TRBV12-3 or TRBV12-4 and TRBJ1-5; D is perhaps TRBD1 (5 bases). V was shortened by 5 bases and J by 1 base, with 12 bases between the two germline ends. CDR3 length: 15 residues.

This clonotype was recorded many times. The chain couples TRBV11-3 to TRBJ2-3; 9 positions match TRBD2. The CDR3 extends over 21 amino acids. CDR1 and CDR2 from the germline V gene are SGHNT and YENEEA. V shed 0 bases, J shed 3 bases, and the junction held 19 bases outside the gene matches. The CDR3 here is CASSLESFGLAGEWRTDTQYF. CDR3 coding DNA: TGTGCCAGCAGCTTAGAATCCTTTGGTTTAGCGGGAGAGTGGCGGACAGATACGCAGTATTTT.

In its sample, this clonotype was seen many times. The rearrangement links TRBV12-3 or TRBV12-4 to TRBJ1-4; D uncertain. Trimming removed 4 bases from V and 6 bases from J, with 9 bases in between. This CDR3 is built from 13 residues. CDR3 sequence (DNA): TGTGCCAGCAGTTCGGACCTGTATGAAAAACTGTTTTTT. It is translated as CASSSDLYEKLFF.

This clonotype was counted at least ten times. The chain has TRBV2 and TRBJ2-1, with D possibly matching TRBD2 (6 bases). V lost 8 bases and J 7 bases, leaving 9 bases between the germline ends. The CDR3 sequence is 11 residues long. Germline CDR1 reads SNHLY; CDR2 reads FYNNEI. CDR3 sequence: CASGLHNEQFF. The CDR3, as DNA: TGTGCCAGCGGACTACATAATGAGCAGTTCTTC.

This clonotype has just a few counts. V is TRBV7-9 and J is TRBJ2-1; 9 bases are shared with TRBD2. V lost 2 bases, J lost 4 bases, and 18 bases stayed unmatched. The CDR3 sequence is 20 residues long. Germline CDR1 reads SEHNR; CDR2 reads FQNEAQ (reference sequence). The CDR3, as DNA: TGTGCCAGCAGCTTAATTTTCACGGCGTGGGCTAGCGGGAATTACAATGAGCAGTTCTTC. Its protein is CASSLIFTAWASGNYNEQFF.

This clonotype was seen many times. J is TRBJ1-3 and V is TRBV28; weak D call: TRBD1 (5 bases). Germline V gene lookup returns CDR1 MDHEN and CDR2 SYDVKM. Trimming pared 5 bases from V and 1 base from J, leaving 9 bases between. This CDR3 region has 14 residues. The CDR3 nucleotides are TGTGCCAGCAGTCCCGGGACTTCTGGAAACACCATATATTTT. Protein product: CASSPGTSGNTIYF. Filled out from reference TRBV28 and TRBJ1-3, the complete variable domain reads DVKVTQSSRYLVKRTGEKVFLECVQDMDHENMFWYRQDPGLGLRLIYFSYDVKMKEKGDIPEGYSVSREKKERFSLILESASTNQTSMYLCASSPGTSGNTIYFGEGSWLTVV.

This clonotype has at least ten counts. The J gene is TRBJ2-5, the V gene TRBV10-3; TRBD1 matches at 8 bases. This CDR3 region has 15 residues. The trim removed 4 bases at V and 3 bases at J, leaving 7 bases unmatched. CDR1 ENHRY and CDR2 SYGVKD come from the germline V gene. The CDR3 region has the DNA TGTGCCATCAGTGGAAGGGGGACAGGAGAAGAGACCCAGTACTTC. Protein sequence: CAISGRGTGEETQYF.

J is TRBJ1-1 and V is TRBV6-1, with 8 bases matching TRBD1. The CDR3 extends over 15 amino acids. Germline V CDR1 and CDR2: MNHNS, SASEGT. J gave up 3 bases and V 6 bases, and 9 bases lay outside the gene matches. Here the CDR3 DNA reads TGTGCCAGCAGGGCAGGGGGCGGAGGTGACACTGAAGCTTTCTTT. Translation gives CASRAGGGGDTEAFF.

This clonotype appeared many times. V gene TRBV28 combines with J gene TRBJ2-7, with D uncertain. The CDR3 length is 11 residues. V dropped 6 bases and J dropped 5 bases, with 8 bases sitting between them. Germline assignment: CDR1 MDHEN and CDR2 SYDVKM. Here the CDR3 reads CASSPLHEQYF. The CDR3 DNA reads TGTGCCAGCAGCCCGCTCCACGAGCAGTACTTC.

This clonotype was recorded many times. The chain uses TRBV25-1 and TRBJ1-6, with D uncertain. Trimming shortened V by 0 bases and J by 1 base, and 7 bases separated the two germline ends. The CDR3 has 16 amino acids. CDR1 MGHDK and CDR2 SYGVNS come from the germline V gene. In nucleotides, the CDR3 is TGTGCCAGCAGTGAATATGCGGGGTCCTATAATTCACCCCTCCACTTT. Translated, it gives CASSEYAGSYNSPLHF.

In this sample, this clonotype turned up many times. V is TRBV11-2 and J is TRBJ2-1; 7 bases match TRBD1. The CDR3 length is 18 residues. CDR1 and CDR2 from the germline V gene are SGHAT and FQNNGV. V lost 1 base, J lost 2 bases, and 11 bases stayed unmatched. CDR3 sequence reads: CASSLVRGNRVAYNEQFF. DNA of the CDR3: TGTGCCAGCAGCTTAGTCAGGGGGAACAGGGTCGCCTACAATGAGCAGTTCTTC.

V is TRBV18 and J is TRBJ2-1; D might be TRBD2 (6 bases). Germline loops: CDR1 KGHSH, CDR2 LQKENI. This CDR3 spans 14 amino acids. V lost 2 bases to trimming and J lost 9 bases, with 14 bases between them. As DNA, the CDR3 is TGTGCCAGCTCACCAGGGCAGCGGGTAACTGAGCAGTTCTTC. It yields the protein CASSPGQRVTEQFF.

CDR3 nucleotide sequence: TGTGCCAGCTCACCATTCCATACACCGGGACAGGGATCCTATGGCTACACCTTC. The encoded protein is CASSPFHTPGQGSYGYTF. The rearrangement uses TRBV18 and TRBJ1-2; 9 bases fit TRBD1. V lost 2 bases and J lost 4; bases outside the gene matches: 14. The germline gives CDR1 KGHSH, CDR2 LQKENI. The CDR3 has 18 residues.

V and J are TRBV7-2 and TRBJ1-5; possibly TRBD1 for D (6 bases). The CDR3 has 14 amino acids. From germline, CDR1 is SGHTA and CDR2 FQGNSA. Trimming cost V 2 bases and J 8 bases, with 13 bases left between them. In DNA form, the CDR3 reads TGTGCCAGCAGCTTAAGGGGGAAAAACGAGCCCCAGCATTTT. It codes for CASSLRGKNEPQHF.

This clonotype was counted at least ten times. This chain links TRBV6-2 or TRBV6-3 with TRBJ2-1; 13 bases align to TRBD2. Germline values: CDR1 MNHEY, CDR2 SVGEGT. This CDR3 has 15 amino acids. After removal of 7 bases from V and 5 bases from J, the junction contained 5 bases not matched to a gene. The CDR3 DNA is TGTGCCAGCAACCATGGGACTAGCGGGAACAATGAGCAGTTCTTC. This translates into CASNHGTSGNNEQFF.

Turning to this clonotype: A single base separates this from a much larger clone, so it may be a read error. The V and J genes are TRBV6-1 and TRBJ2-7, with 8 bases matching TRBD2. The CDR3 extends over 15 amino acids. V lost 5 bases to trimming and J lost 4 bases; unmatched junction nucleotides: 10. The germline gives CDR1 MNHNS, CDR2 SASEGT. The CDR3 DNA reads TGTGCCAGCAGTCGTGGACGGGGGGGGCCTTACGAGCAGTACTTC. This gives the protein CASSRGRGGPYEQYF.

CDR3 bases: TGTGCCAGCAGTCAATTCTACGGGACTAGGATAGACAATGAGCAGTTCTTC. This sequence encodes CASSQFYGTRIDNEQFF. V and J are TRBV7-3 and TRBJ2-1, with TRBD2 matching 8 bases. The germline gives CDR1 SGHTA, CDR2 FQGTGA. Losses at the gene ends were 6 bases for V and 5 bases for J; bases not matched to a gene: 15. CDR3 length: 17 residues.

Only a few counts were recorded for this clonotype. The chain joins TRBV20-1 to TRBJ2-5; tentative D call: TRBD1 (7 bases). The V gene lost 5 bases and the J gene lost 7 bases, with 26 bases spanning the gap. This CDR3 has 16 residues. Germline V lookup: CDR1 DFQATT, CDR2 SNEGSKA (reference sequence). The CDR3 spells CSAADRDSGLKGTQYF. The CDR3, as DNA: TGCAGTGCTGCCGACCGGGACAGCGGGCTTAAGGGGACCCAGTACTTC.